The present TCR beta chain was sequenced within a study of T cell repertoires in ileal Crohn's disease (dated by TCRdb to between 2018 and 2020). Regarding the complete study: The median duration of disease was roughly eight years, and at the time of surgery roughly 36% of patients were active smokers. M6 samples consisted of neoterminal ileum biopsies collected during postoperative colonoscopy. Every patient underwent surgery because of a complication, which was stricturing disease in around 60% and penetrating disease in around 39%. Running in parallel with the study was a multicentre cohort set up to find predictors of early endoscopic recurrence following ileocolonic resection. A prospective multicentre cohort supplied the 57 Crohn's disease patients whose TCR repertoires were analysed. A Rutgeerts score above i0 was used to define endoscopic postoperative recurrence. Roughly half of the patients were given postoperative therapy, with 15 to 20 on anti-TNF agents and about a dozen on thiopurines. A total of around 170 mucosal samples from around 57 patients were sequenced, collected from several sites on the surgical specimen as well as at postoperative endoscopy. Broader findings and caveats from the paper: Only a subgroup of patients, of unstated size, had mucosal CD4 and CD8 T cells sorted and sequenced. Higher high-frequency clone percentages at surgery were associated with endoscopic recurrence; all patients with clonality above 26.8% (18/57) had recurrence. Patients who were active smokers at surgery had a significantly higher proportion of clonal expansions than non-smokers (about 25% vs 18%, p=0.02). More high-frequency clones were carried by sorted CD8 T cells than by CD4 T cells, suggesting that mucosal expansions were mainly CD8. Postoperative endoscopy timing varied within the first year after surgery, with a median delay of 6.9 months.

About this clone: Its antigen specificity is not known. No clone much larger than this one lies a single base away; base qualities are absent.

For commercial TCRB immunosequencing, 400 to 550 nanograms of biopsy DNA were submitted for each sample. CDR3 regions were amplified from genomic DNA by Adaptive Biotechnology using a two-step, amplification bias-controlled multiplex PCR. Primers for every V and J gene segment were used in the first PCR, and barcodes and Illumina adapters were added in the second PCR. CDR3 libraries were sequenced on an Illumina instrument. The original pipeline was this. The analysis used both the pipelines supplied by the vendor and custom analysis of the raw data in R/Bioconductor with R version 3.3.0. Clonality, which ranges from 0 to 1, was calculated as the inverse of the normalised Shannon entropy across all productive clones. High-frequency clones were defined as the share of the repertoire taken up by the top 100 clones, keeping only clones that passed a 95% confidence test. Repertoire diversity was measured with the Simpson index, and overlap between samples was measured with the Morisita-Horn index. What TCRdb holds here is the immuneACCESS table cut down to in-frame rearrangements. Part of the clones is not present; checked against another copy, under half of the missing clones reflect an unresolved V gene, and the others are unexplained. That table supplies the V and J calls and clone size; D and trimming were determined from the DNA. The sample table contains tens of thousands of clones; only one count was recorded for about 88% of them. Roughly 1.9% of the sample rests with the top ten.

V and J lose 2 bases and 10 bases, and a span of 20 bases separates them. The germline V gene specifies MNHEY as CDR1 and SVGAGI as CDR2. Including the terminal cysteine and phenylalanine, the CDR3 comprises 15 residues. The CDR3 DNA has 45 bases and is translated from base 1. The meaning of the sample's time point label: neoterminal ileum biopsy at postoperative endoscopy, about 6 months after surgery. To be eligible, patients had to be adults with ileal or ileocolonic Crohn's disease and an indication for ileocolonic resection. Whole ileal mucosal biopsies were stored frozen at -80°C before DNA extraction. Genomic DNA was extracted from frozen whole biopsies with a TRizol-based method and quantified on a NanoDrop 2000 spectrophotometer.

This receptor was obtained from an adult with Crohn's disease. Recombination joined TRBV6-5 with TRBJ2-5, with a tentative D gene TRBD1 over 7 matching bases. Sequenced: ileal tissue. The sequence in DNA is TGTGCCAGCAGTTACACGCGGGACAGATCGGATAACCAGTACTTC. Translated, this is CASSYTRDRSDNQYF.